This TCR beta chain originates from a study of neoadjuvant anti-PD-1 for oral cavity cancer. On this clone itself: What it binds is not known.

Only in-frame clones appear in the TCRdb table, and some are missing; sequencing was by immunoSEQ multiplex PCR. In the table there are about 7,000 clones, roughly 50% of which are singletons. With V trimmed by 4 bases and J by 5 bases, 10 bases remained unmatched. The CDR3 spans 15 residues. The germline V gene has CDR1 SGHRS and CDR2 YFSETQ. Study-wide results and caveats: Only a few patients per response group were TCR-analyzed; validation needed.

The sequencing here drew on tumor tissue, taken before nivolumab (anti-PD-1) treatment. This chain links TRBV5-1 with TRBJ1-1; 8 nucleotides align to TRBD1. This clonotype originated in a person between 40 and 80 years old with oral cavity squamous cell carcinoma. This CDR3 reads CASSPGTGARTEAFF. DNA of the CDR3: TGCGCCAGCAGCCCGGGGACAGGCGCGAGGACTGAAGCTTTCTTT.